This TCR beta chain originates from a study of blood T cell repertoires in COVID-19. Profiling relied on immunoSEQ multiplex PCR, and the TCRdb table lists in-frame clones only, not all of them. The sample lists 250,000 or so clones; 86% were seen once. The germline CDR1 and CDR2 sequences are LNHDA and SQIVND (reference sequence). The V end lost 6 bases, the J end lost 1 base, and 6 bases lay between the germline ends. This CDR3 contains 13 residues. This clonotype was sampled from a man between 60 and 75 years old with acute or convalescent COVID-19. Sequencing was done on a sample of peripheral blood. The chain joins TRBV19 to TRBJ1-4, with D tentatively TRBD1 (5 bases). CDR3 in amino acids: CASRDRTNEKLFF. CDR3 in DNA: TGTGCCAGTAGAGACAGAACTAATGAAAAACTGTTTTTT.